The clone carrying this TCR beta chain occurred many times. The CDR3 totals 12 residues. The V end lost 3 bases, the J end lost 2 bases, and 1 base lay between the germline ends. Germline CDR1 SNHLY, CDR2 FYNNEI. The data were obtained in a study of T cells in Graves' hyperthyroidism and ophthalmopathy. Amplification of TCR beta CDR3 regions used RNA as the template. Initially, a first-round RT-PCR of the TCR CDR3 employed the HTBI primer set. TCRdb independently ran MiXCR on the multiplex PCR reads; one entry per CDR3 protein. The sample consists of some 510,000 distinct CDR3 sequences, around 21% of them appearing once. A lack of ophthalmopathy progression within 18 months defined stable Graves' hyperthyroidism. Hyperthyroidism had been newly diagnosed in patients aged 18 to 65, and its duration was under 2 months. Diagnostic decisions used clinical symptoms, serum thyroxine and TRAb, thyroid ultrasound and orbital computed tomography.

The origin of this receptor is a man younger than 35 with Graves' hyperthyroidism. Sequencing was carried out using blood. The J gene is TRBJ2-2, the V gene TRBV2; D gene unclear. CDR3 nucleotide sequence: TGTGCCAGCAGTGACAACACCGGGGAGCTGTTTTTT. It encodes CASSDNTGELFF.